This T cell receptor (beta chain) was identified in a study of blood T cell repertoires in COVID-19. In the authors' workflow: Estimation of nucleated cell counts was performed using reference gene primer amplification. The repertoire was sequenced with immunoSEQ multiplex PCR; TCRdb's copy has only in-frame clones and lacks some. V and J calls and clone size are those listed in that table; D and trimming were worked out from the DNA. The table lists roughly 66,000 clones, about 89% of them singletons. The CDR3 is made up of 16 amino acids. Losses at the gene ends were 4 bases for V and 2 bases for J; bases not matched to a gene: 11. CDR1 and CDR2 from the germline V gene are SGHDT and YYEEEE.

Sequencing was performed on peripheral blood. The TCR was taken from a human donor in a cohort sampled during active COVID-19. V gene TRBV5-6 combines with J gene TRBJ1-1; 7 bases match TRBD1. CDR3: CASSPELGTENTEAFF. In DNA form, the CDR3 reads TGTGCCAGCAGCCCGGAGTTGGGGACAGAAAACACTGAAGCTTTCTTT.